A single sample is the source of the 25 T cell receptor beta chains below, sequenced in a study of blood T cell repertoires in COVID-19. TCRdb keeps only in-frame clones here, not all; method: immunoSEQ multiplex PCR. Of 140,000 to 150,000 clones listed, 80% to 90% were seen once; the top ten hold about 1.8%. Sequencing was performed on peripheral blood. The receptor source for this set is a woman aged 50 to 60 with acute or convalescent COVID-19.

The count of this clone is one. This chain connects TRBV5-5 to TRBJ1-5; TRBD1 agrees at 7 bases. V shed 0 bases, J shed 11 bases, and the junction held 11 bases outside the gene matches. The CDR3 runs 15 residues. The germline gives CDR1 SGHKS, CDR2 YYEKEE (reference sequence). CDR3 sequence reads: CASSLGGQVIRAQHF. CDR3 bases: TGTGCCAGCAGCTTGGGAGGACAGGTAATCAGGGCCCAGCATTTT.

V gene TRBV5-6 combines with J gene TRBJ1-4, with 7 bases fitting TRBD1. The germline CDR1 and CDR2 sequences are SGHDT and YYEEEE. V dropped 4 bases and J dropped 5; count of bases not matched to a gene: 14. This CDR3 contains 17 residues. The CDR3 nucleotides are TGTGCCAGCAGCCGAGACAGGGATCGAGGACAAAATGAAAAACTGTTTTTT. It codes for CASSRDRDRGQNEKLFF.

This sequence joins TRBV9 and TRBJ2-1; TRBD2 matches 7 bases. The length of the CDR3 is 16 residues. With 0 bases clipped from V and 8 bases from J, the junction kept 11 bases outside the gene matches. The germline V gene has CDR1 SGDLS and CDR2 YYNGEE. DNA of the CDR3: TGTGCCAGCAGCGTAGGAAGCGGGGCGAACACCGATGAGCAGTTCTTC. Amino acids: CASSVGSGANTDEQFF.

The V call is TRBV7-3, the J call TRBJ2-1; 8 bases map to TRBD2. The V and J ends lost 5 bases and 4 bases, in that order; junction bases with no gene match: 7. Germline V CDR1 and CDR2: SGHTA, FQGTGA. This CDR3 is 15 amino acids long. The CDR3 sequence is CASSLGVAGYNEQFF. The CDR3 coding sequence is TGTGCCAGCAGCCTCGGGGTAGCGGGGTACAATGAGCAGTTCTTC.

The chain joins TRBV3-1 (or the pseudogene TRBV3-2) to TRBJ2-2; a weak D match, TRBD1 (6 bases). CDR1 LGHDT and CDR2 YNNKEL come from the germline V gene (reference sequence). The CDR3 totals 15 residues. V was shortened by 3 bases and J by 0 bases, with 8 bases between the two germline ends. The CDR3 loop is CASSHGGANTGELFF. The CDR3 DNA reads TGTGCCAGCAGCCATGGGGGCGCGAACACCGGGGAGCTGTTTTTT.

V usage is TRBV5-1 and J usage is TRBJ2-5, with D perhaps TRBD1 (6 bases). Per the germline V gene, CDR1 is SGHRS and CDR2 is YFSETQ. With 6 bases removed from V and 5 bases from J, the gap between germline ends came to 17 bases. This CDR3 is 14 amino acids long. The CDR3 DNA reads as TGCGCCAGCACTCCTACAGGGTCGGGGGAGACCCAGTACTTC. Protein: CASTPTGSGETQYF.

V and J are TRBV3-1 (or the pseudogene TRBV3-2) and TRBJ2-1; 11 bases are a match to TRBD2. The CDR3 spans 17 residues. Germline lookup yields CDR1 LGHDT and CDR2 YNNKEL (reference sequence). The V and J ends lost 1 base and 8 bases, in that order; junction bases with no gene match: 10. The chain's CDR3 is CASSQGVAGGPVHEQFF. In DNA, the CDR3 is TGTGCCAGCAGCCAAGGAGTAGCGGGAGGGCCTGTCCATGAGCAGTTCTTC.

This chain links TRBV2 with TRBJ2-1; 9 positions agree with TRBD1. The V and J ends lost 7 bases and 8 bases, in that order; junction bases with no gene match: 12. Per the germline V gene, CDR1 is SNHLY and CDR2 is FYNNEI. The CDR3 spans 15 residues. The CDR3 loop reads CASIPGTGPFDEQFF. CDR3 DNA: TGTGCCAGCATCCCCGGGACAGGGCCTTTCGATGAGCAGTTCTTC.

This clone was observed a single time. The chain uses TRBV11-2 and TRBJ1-5; TRBD1 is a possible D gene (6 bases). Germline loops: CDR1 SGHAT, CDR2 FQNNGV. This CDR3 is built from 15 residues. V dropped 2 bases and J dropped 4 bases, with 12 bases sitting between them. CDR3 amino acids: CASSLLFGQNQPQHF. The CDR3 DNA reads as TGTGCCAGCAGCTTACTCTTCGGACAGAATCAGCCCCAGCATTTT.

V and J are TRBV5-1 and TRBJ1-1, with D perhaps matching TRBD1 (6 bases). The V and J ends lost 4 bases and 0 bases respectively, with 16 bases between them. The CDR3 has 16 residues. The germline V gene encodes CDR1 SGHRS and CDR2 YFSETQ. The CDR3 protein is CASSRGQPIMNTEAFF. CDR3 in DNA: TGCGCCAGCAGCCGTGGACAGCCGATTATGAACACTGAAGCTTTCTTT.

V and J are TRBV27 and TRBJ1-1; D possibly corresponds to TRBD1 (5 bases). The CDR3 consists of 15 residues. Trimming took off 2 bases at V and 4 bases at J, with 14 bases between the two ends. Germline values: CDR1 MNHEY, CDR2 SMNVEV (reference sequence). The CDR3 nucleotides are TGTGCCAGCAGTTTAGTCTTCGACAGACCCACTGAAGCTTTCTTT. Amino acid sequence: CASSLVFDRPTEAFF.

The rearrangement links TRBV2 to TRBJ1-4; tentatively, D is TRBD1 (6 bases). The V gene's germline CDR1 is SNHLY and CDR2 FYNNEI. This CDR3 has 18 amino acids. Between the trimmed V and J ends, which lost 7 bases and 3 bases, there was a span of 24 bases. The CDR3 is CASTLKLGARGSNEKLFF. The DNA for the CDR3 is TGTGCCAGCACCCTAAAGTTGGGGGCTAGAGGTTCTAATGAAAAACTGTTTTTT.

This clone was found a few times. The rearrangement links TRBV5-4 to TRBJ1-6; 7 bases fit TRBD1. V lost 4 bases and J lost 8; bases outside the gene matches: 9. CDR1 SGHNT and CDR2 YYREEE come from the germline V gene (reference sequence). This CDR3 comprises 15 residues. This chain's CDR3 is CASSTRRQGDSPLHF. As DNA, the CDR3 is TGTGCCAGCAGCACCCGTCGGCAGGGGGATTCACCCCTCCACTTT. The full variable domain, rest sourced from reference TRBV5-4 and TRBJ1-6, is ETGVTQSPTHLIKTRGQQVTLRCSSQSGHNTVSWYQQALGQGPQFIFQYYREEENGRGNFPPRFSGLQFPNYSSELNVNALELDDSALYLCASSTRRQGDSPLHFGNGTRLTVT.

The chain couples TRBV7-2 to TRBJ1-5, with 9 bases aligning to TRBD1. The CDR3 length is 16 residues. Germline V gene lookup returns CDR1 SGHTA and CDR2 FQGNSA. With V trimmed by 2 bases and J by 7 bases, 9 bases remained unmatched. The CDR3 loop is CASSLTPGQGSQPQHF. The CDR3 DNA is TGTGCCAGCAGCTTAACCCCGGGACAGGGTTCCCAGCCCCAGCATTTT.

V usage is TRBV9 and J usage is TRBJ2-1, with D maybe TRBD2 (5 bases). The CDR3 contains 15 residues. V lost 0 bases and J lost 8, with 15 bases in between. CDR1 is SGDLS, CDR2 YYNGEE, per germline. The DNA for the CDR3 is TGTGCCAGCAGCGTAGAGGCTAGCCGGACCCATGAGCAGTTCTTC. As protein: CASSVEASRTHEQFF.

The chain employs TRBV6-1 and TRBJ2-1, with TRBD2 matching over 7 bases. J gave up 10 bases and V 1 base, and 10 bases lay outside the gene matches. The germline gives CDR1 MNHNS, CDR2 SASEGT. The CDR3 has 15 residues. In DNA form, the CDR3 reads TGTGCCAGCAGTGAAGAGGGCGGGGGAACCCCCGAGCAGTTCTTC. This gives the protein CASSEEGGGTPEQFF.

This chain connects TRBV7-9 to TRBJ1-1; D is undetermined. The CDR3 length is 15 residues. V was trimmed by 6 bases and J by 5 bases, leaving 19 bases between them. Germline CDR1 SEHNR, CDR2 FQNEAQ (reference sequence). This CDR3 reads CASSPLSWIDTEAFF. CDR3 bases: TGTGCCAGCAGTCCTCTTAGCTGGATTGATACTGAAGCTTTCTTT.

CDR3 residues: CASSFLFSGSSYNEQFF. In DNA, the CDR3 is TGTGCCAGCAGTTTCCTCTTTAGCGGGAGCTCCTACAATGAGCAGTTCTTC. The chain combines TRBV27 with TRBJ2-1; TRBD2 agrees at 9 bases. CDR3 length equals 17 residues. Losses at the gene ends were 3 bases for V and 0 bases for J; bases not matched to a gene: 6. The germline V gene has CDR1 MNHEY and CDR2 SMNVEV (reference sequence).

As to this clone: Other DNA sequences in the sample encode the same CDR3. In DNA, the CDR3 is TGTGCCAGCAGCTCCCGGACAGAAGAGACCCAGTACTTC. Translation gives CASSSRTEETQYF. J is TRBJ2-5 and V is TRBV13, with D maybe TRBD1 (6 bases). Per the germline V gene, CDR1 is PRHDT and CDR2 is FYEKMQ (reference sequence). The CDR3 has 13 amino acids. Trimming removed 4 bases from V and 3 bases from J, with 9 bases in between.

The DNA for the CDR3 is TGTGCCAGTAGCGTGGACAGGTTGTCCGTGAACACTGAAGCTTTCTTT. It yields the protein CASSVDRLSVNTEAFF. This chain links TRBV19 with TRBJ1-1; 7 positions match TRBD1. The V gene's germline CDR1 is LNHDA and CDR2 SQIVND (reference sequence). Trimming removed 6 bases from V and 0 bases from J; junction bases left unmatched: 10. The CDR3 sequence is 16 residues long.

The genes are TRBV5-5 and TRBJ2-2; D is uncertain. Germline CDR1 is SGHKS and CDR2 is YYEKEE (reference sequence). There are 18 residues in the CDR3. V lost 4 bases to trimming and J lost 0 bases, with 19 bases between them. Here the CDR3 reads CASSVVKPGPANTGELFF. The CDR3 DNA reads TGTGCCAGCAGCGTAGTTAAACCGGGTCCTGCGAACACCGGGGAGCTGTTTTTT. Complete variable domain (other parts from reference TRBV5-5 and TRBJ2-2): DAGVTQSPTHLIKTRGQQVTLRCSPISGHKSVSWYQQVLGQGPQFIFQYYEKEERGRGNFPDRFSARQFPNYSSELNVNALLLGDSALYLCASSVVKPGPANTGELFFGEGSRLTVL.

This chain joins TRBV3-1 (or the pseudogene TRBV3-2) and TRBJ2-5; 9 bases match TRBD1. Trimming cost V 2 bases and J 8 bases; bases outside gene matches: 6. The CDR3 covers 14 residues. Per the germline V gene, CDR1 is LGHDT and CDR2 is YNNKEL (reference sequence). The CDR3 region has the DNA TGTGCCAGCAGCCAATTGACAGGGGGAGGAACCCAGTACTTC. As protein: CASSQLTGGGTQYF.

This chain links TRBV25-1 with TRBJ2-1; TRBD1 aligns across 9 bases. With 6 bases clipped from V and 4 bases from J, the junction kept 4 bases outside the gene matches. The CDR3 consists of 14 residues. Germline assignment: CDR1 MGHDK and CDR2 SYGVNS. The CDR3: CASSQTGGYNEQFF. The CDR3 nucleotides read TGTGCCAGCAGCCAGACAGGGGGATACAATGAGCAGTTCTTC.

The chain has TRBV2 and TRBJ1-6; D is unresolved. Trimming pared 4 bases from V and 7 bases from J, leaving 14 bases between. Per germline, CDR1 SNHLY and CDR2 FYNNEI. The CDR3 covers 15 residues. The CDR3 nucleotides read TGTGCCAGCAGTGCGGAGGGATTCGGGAATTCACCCCTCCACTTT. Protein: CASSAEGFGNSPLHF. Full variable domain (remainder filled in from reference TRBV2 and TRBJ1-6): EPEVTQTPSHQVTQMGQEVILRCVPISNHLYFYWYRQILGQKVEFLVSFYNNEISEKSEIFDDQFSVERPDGSNFTLKIRSTKLEDSAMYFCASSAEGFGNSPLHFGNGTRLTVT.

V and J are TRBV28 and TRBJ2-2; D is ambiguous. Germline V CDR1 and CDR2: MDHEN, SYDVKM. There are 12 residues in the CDR3. Trimming cost V 5 bases and J 7 bases, with 8 bases left between them. The CDR3 DNA sequence: TGTGCCAGCAGTACCCTCGGCGGGGAGCTGTTTTTT. This sequence encodes CASSTLGGELFF.